These T cell receptor beta chains were read from a single sample in a study of CD8+CD57+ T cells in acquired aplastic anemia. TCRdb reprocessed the reads with MiXCR, giving one entry per CDR3 protein. This sample yields 200,000 or so distinct CDR3 sequences, of which roughly 64% are seen a single time; roughly 46% belongs to the top ten. Sequencing was done on a sample of sorted CD4+, CD8+, or CD8+CD57+ T cells (not recorded which) from PBMCs. The receptors come from a human donor with severe aplastic anemia or a healthy control (not recorded which). Each CDR3 is given with its conserved first and last residue. The order of the fields is J gene, clone size, V gene, CDR3 length, D gene, CDR3 DNA, CDR3 protein. A D gene is named only where the DNA matches it firmly. Size is omitted from some rows. Given values are once, few, many or a class for expanded clones.

TRBJ2-7	NA	TRBV12-3/TRBV12-4	16	TRBD2	TGTGCCAGCAGTTTATGGACTAGCGACTCCCCCTACGAGCAGTACTTC	CASSLWTSDSPYEQYF
TRBJ2-3	NA	TRBV24-1	13	NA	TGTGCCACCAGTGTCGGTTCCACAGATACGCAGTATTTT	CATSVGSTDTQYF
TRBJ1-1	many	TRBV6-5	14	NA	TGTGCCAGCAGTTACTCGAACTGGGGCCTTGAAGCTTTCTTT	CASSYSNWGLEAFF
TRBJ2-2	NA	TRBV5-1	14	TRBD2	TGCGCCAGCAGCCACCGGGGGGACACCGGGGAGCTGTTTTTT	CASSHRGDTGELFF
TRBJ1-4	NA	TRBV15	19	TRBD1	TGTGCCACCAGCAGACTAGGACAGGGGAAAATTGCAACTAATGAAAAACTGTTTTTT	CATSRLGQGKIATNEKLFF
TRBJ2-5	NA	TRBV5-1	15	NA	TGCGCCAGCAGCTTGGGGGACACCCTCCAAGAGACCCAGTACTTC	CASSLGDTLQETQYF
TRBJ2-7	few	TRBV6-6	14	TRBD1	TGTGCCATCCGAAGGACAGGGGGCGCGATCGAGCAGTACTTC	CAIRRTGGAIEQYF
TRBJ1-3	NA	TRBV7-6	15	NA	TGTGCCAGCAGCTCTAGAGAAGGGGCCGGAAACACCATATATTTT	CASSSREGAGNTIYF
TRBJ1-1	few	TRBV14	12	NA	TGTGCCAGCAGCCAGAACAGGGCTGAAGCTTTCTTT	CASSQNRAEAFF
TRBJ2-7	few	TRBV11-2	17	TRBD1	TGTGCCAGCAGCTTTTCCAAGGGACAGGGGGTCTCCTACGAGCAGTACTTC	CASSFSKGQGVSYEQYF
TRBJ1-1	NA	TRBV7-2	15	NA	TGTGCCAGCAGCTTAGGGGGGTACATGAACACTGAAGCTTTCTTT	CASSLGGYMNTEAFF
TRBJ1-6	few	TRBV25-1	15	TRBD1	TGTGCCAGCCGGGACAGTGAAGGAGCCAATTCACCCCTCCACTTT	CASRDSEGANSPLHF
TRBJ2-1	NA	TRBV20-1	15	TRBD2	TGCAGTGCTCCGAGGGGCGGGGGGGCTTACAATGAGCAGTTCTTC	CSAPRGGGAYNEQFF
TRBJ2-3	few	TRBV28	16	TRBD2	TGTGCCAGCAGTTTGTTCGATCGGGGGGGCACAGATACGCAGTATTTT	CASSLFDRGGTDTQYF
TRBJ2-7	NA	TRBV11-2	15	NA	TGTGCCAGCAGATCACTCCGGGAGCCGTCCTACGAGCAGTACTTC	CASRSLREPSYEQYF
TRBJ2-3	NA	TRBV7-3	16	NA	TGTGCCAGCAGCTTAATCCTGGTCGGGAACACAGATACGCAGTATTTT	CASSLILVGNTDTQYF
TRBJ2-1	NA	TRBV20-1	13	TRBD2	TGCAGTGCTAGAATCGCTAGCGGAAGCAGGCAGTTCTTC	CSARIASGSRQFF
TRBJ2-7	NA	TRBV5-1	16	NA	TGCGCCAGCAGCCTCACCGCGACTAGTTTTGCCTACGAGCAGTACTTC	CASSLTATSFAYEQYF
TRBJ1-3	many	TRBV2	14	NA	TGTGCCAGCAGTGAGGGGAACTCTGGAAACACCATATATTTT	CASSEGNSGNTIYF
TRBJ2-5	NA	TRBV7-9	13	NA	TGTGCCAGCAGGGGCCCTTACCAAGGGACCCAGTACTTC	CASRGPYQGTQYF
TRBJ1-2	NA	TRBV20-1	13	NA	TGCAGTGCTGGTGGAGGCCTCAACTATGGCTACACCTTC	CSAGGGLNYGYTF
TRBJ2-3	many	TRBV7-2	18	TRBD2	TGTGCCAGCAGCTTTGGACTAGCGGGGGCGCCAGGTACAGATACGCAGTATTTT	CASSFGLAGAPGTDTQYF
TRBJ1-5	NA	TRBV7-9	13	NA	TGTGCCAGCAGCCCACCCGGGGGTCAGCCCCAGCATTTT	CASSPPGGQPQHF
TRBJ2-3	NA	TRBV24-1	18	TRBD2	TGTGCCACCAGTGACCTCAGGACTAGCGGGAGAAGCACAGATACGCAGTATTTT	CATSDLRTSGRSTDTQYF
TRBJ2-7	NA	TRBV7-2	15	TRBD1	TGTGCCAGCAGCTTAGCTTGGGACAGCAGTGGCGAGCAGTACTTC	CASSLAWDSSGEQYF
TRBJ2-7	many	TRBV13	14	NA	TGTGCCAGCAGCTCGGGACTTGAGTCCTACGAGCAGTACTTC	CASSSGLESYEQYF
TRBJ1-2	NA	TRBV20-1	12	TRBD1	TGCAGTGCCGGGACAGGGGGCAATGGCTACACCTTC	CSAGTGGNGYTF
TRBJ2-1	few	TRBV6-5	15	TRBD2	TGTGCCAGCAGTTACTCTAGCGGGGGCCCCAATGAGCAGTTCTTC	CASSYSSGGPNEQFF
TRBJ1-2	NA	TRBV7-2	13	NA	TGTGCCAGCAGCTTAGGCGCAGGGTGGGGCTACACCTTC	CASSLGAGWGYTF
TRBJ2-5	NA	TRBV2	17	TRBD2	TGTGCCAGCAGTGTGGGGCTAGCGGGGGGGGCGGAAGAGACCCAGTACTTC	CASSVGLAGGAEETQYF
TRBJ2-3	NA	TRBV7-9	16	TRBD2	TGTGCCAGCAGCCTGACTAGCGGGGGGGCGAGAGATACGCAGTATTTT	CASSLTSGGARDTQYF
TRBJ2-7	NA	TRBV25-1	12	NA	TGTGCCAGCAGTGCAGGTCCCCACGAGCAGTACTTC	CASSAGPHEQYF
TRBJ2-3	NA	TRBV19	16	TRBD2	TGTGCCAGTAGTATAAGGGTCGGGGGGGGCACAGATACGCAGTATTTT	CASSIRVGGGTDTQYF
TRBJ2-7	NA	TRBV5-6	15	NA	TGCGCCAGCAGCCCCCTAGAGAAAAGCTCCTACGAGCAGTACTTC	CASSPLEKSSYEQYF
TRBJ1-5	NA	TRBV7-3	12	NA	TGTGCCAGCAGCCACGCCGTTGGGCCCCAGCATTTT	CASSHAVGPQHF
TRBJ2-5	NA	TRBV2	11	NA	TGTGCCAGCAGAGTCAGAGAGACCCAGTACTTC	CASRVRETQYF
TRBJ1-2	NA	TRBV6-5	14	TRBD1	TGTGCCAGCAGCCAGGGGGGGACAAGTTATGGCTACACCTTC	CASSQGGTSYGYTF
TRBJ2-7	NA	TRBV6-1	14	NA	TGTGCCAGCAGTGAATATGCTGGGACCTACGAGCAGTACTTC	CASSEYAGTYEQYF
TRBJ1-2	NA	TRBV4-3	15	NA	TGCGCCAGCAGCCAAGATGGTAACAGGCTGAATGGCTACACCTTC	CASSQDGNRLNGYTF
TRBJ2-3	NA	TRBV12-5	17	TRBD2	TGTGCTAGTGTTCATCTACCCAAAGCGGGGGTTACAGATACGCAGTATTTT	CASVHLPKAGVTDTQYF
TRBJ1-5	NA	TRBV10-2	15	NA	TGCGCCAGCAGTGAGCCAGCAACAGGTAACCTGCCCCAGCATTTT	CASSEPATGNLPQHF